The clone carrying this T cell receptor (gamma chain) turned up a few times. What it recognizes is unknown. With a far larger clone one base away, a read error is the likely cause. Other DNA sequences of this sample code for an identical CDR3. Bulk repertoires came from Vgamma9/Vdelta2+ or Vdelta2-negative gammadelta T cells flow-sorted from PBMC. The data derive from a study of γδ T cells in repeated Plasmodium falciparum infection. General study findings and limits: The Malian cohort came from a small rural village of predominantly one ethnic group. Malian children's Vdelta2-negative repertoires appeared more expanded and less diverse than Australians'. Waves of new clonotype selection appeared after repeated controlled infections in Vdelta2-negative, largely Vdelta1+, gammadelta T cells.

TCRdb re-called the multiplex PCR reads with CATT. The sample lists approximately 26,000 gamma-chain clones; under 3% were seen once. Germline CDR1 is GITISATS and CDR2 is ISYDGTV (reference sequence). This CDR3 has 13 amino acids. The chain uses TRGV9 and TRGJ1 or TRGJ2. TCRdb supplies no J gene; here it was assigned by aligning the nucleotide sequence to germline. This clonotype was sampled from a pool of human donors (malaria-infected and uninfected, not separated). Specimen: gamma-delta T cells from blood. As DNA, the CDR3 is TGTGCCTTATGGGAGGTGCAGGAATATAAGAAACTCTTT. Translation gives CALWEVQEYKKLF.